This paragraph reports one T cell receptor beta chain. TCRdb used MiXCR to reprocess the 5' RACE reads, holding one entry per CDR3 protein. Of a few hundred thousand distinct CDR3 sequences in the sample, over 13% were seen once. Germline-derived CDR1 and CDR2 are SGHTA and FQGNSA. CDR3 length equals 15 residues. Trimming at V came to 1 base and at J to 5 bases, leaving 6 bases not matched to a gene. These data belong to a study of T-cell memory formation after mild COVID-19. The material sequenced was PBMCs or a T cell subset sorted from them (not recorded which). The TCR comes from a man between 18 and 29 years old who had mild COVID-19 (a few samples of this study predate the infection). Cell type and time point are not known. The chain links TRBV7-2 to TRBJ1-2; 8 nucleotides match TRBD1. CDR3 sequence reads: CASSLVPQGDYGYTF. CDR3 sequence (DNA): TGTGCCAGCAGCTTAGTCCCACAGGGGGATTATGGCTACACCTTC.